This entry lists 6 T cell receptor beta chains sequenced from one sample in a study of T cells in Graves' hyperthyroidism and ophthalmopathy. Amplified regions were TCR beta CDR3 sequences from RNA transcripts. The TCR CDR3 first-round RT-PCR relied on the HTBI primer set. Via MiXCR, TCRdb re-called the multiplex PCR reads, giving one row per CDR3 protein. The sample records roughly 710,000 distinct CDR3 sequences, 30% to 40% being singletons. The sample consisted of blood. These receptors were obtained from a woman between 40 and 50 years old with Graves' hyperthyroidism.

This clonotype appeared a few times. The rearrangement links TRBV4-3 to TRBJ2-5; 8 bases line up with TRBD2. The CDR3 spans 17 residues. Per the germline V gene, CDR1 is LGHNA and CDR2 is YSLEER. Germline trimming cut 0 bases from V and 2 bases from J; bases unmatched to any gene: 8. The CDR3 DNA is TGCGCCAGCAGCCAAGATGGCGGGGGACTAGGGCAAGAGACCCAGTACTTC. Protein sequence: CASSQDGGGLGQETQYF.

V and J are TRBV3-1 and TRBJ2-5; weak D call: TRBD2 (6 bases). V lost 7 bases to trimming and J lost 5 bases, with 11 bases between them. Germline lookup yields CDR1 LGHDT and CDR2 YNNKEL (reference sequence). This CDR3 is built from 12 residues. The CDR3 region has the DNA TGTGCCAGCATCGGGAGTACGGAGACCCAGTACTTC. Its protein is CASIGSTETQYF.

This chain uses TRBV6-5 with TRBJ1-6, with D perhaps TRBD1 (5 bases). From germline, CDR1 is MNHEY and CDR2 SVGAGI. The V end lost 2 bases, the J end lost 6 bases, and 14 bases lay between the germline ends. The CDR3 runs to 16 residues. Written as DNA, the CDR3 is TGTGCCAGCAGTTACCAGGGCAGTGGATTTAATTCACCCCTCCACTTT. This gives the protein CASSYQGSGFNSPLHF.

A remark on this clonotype: The conserved phenylalanine or tryptophan is not found at the CDR3 terminus, so this likely reflects a read error. The DNA is omitted, as the CDR3 cannot be located on it reliably, and the CDR3 follows TCRdb's listing. The chain links TRBV5-5 to TRBJ1-2. The CDR3 spans 8 residues, counting both ends. Per germline, CDR1 SGHKS and CDR2 YYEKEE (reference sequence). The CDR3 spells CASSIGDI.

The genes are TRBV4-3 and TRBJ1-3; 9 nucleotides agree with TRBD1. Germline loops: CDR1 LGHNA, CDR2 YSLEER. Trimming took 2 bases from V and 2 from J; bases not matched to a gene: 4. This CDR3 contains 16 residues. DNA of the CDR3: TGCGCCAGCAGCCAATATCACAGGGGGCCTGGAAACACCATATATTTT. It yields the protein CASSQYHRGPGNTIYF.

At least ten counts were recorded for this clonotype. V usage is TRBV19 and J usage is TRBJ2-6; D is unclear. The germline V and J ends were trimmed by 3 bases and 0 bases, with 6 bases remaining between them. This CDR3 comprises 15 residues. Germline lookup yields CDR1 LNHDA and CDR2 SQIVND (reference sequence). CDR3 nucleotides: TGTGCCAGTAGTATCACACGCTCTGGGGCCAACGTCCTGACTTTC. It yields the protein CASSITRSGANVLTF.